Listed below are T cell receptor beta chains from one sample, sequenced in a study of cytomegalovirus exposure and HLA in healthy donors. Using immunoSEQ multiplex PCR, the repertoire was profiled, and TCRdb retains in-frame clones only, with some absent. The table records about 140,000 clones, about 80% of them present only once. Sequenced: PBMCs. The source of these receptors is a man aged 25 to 40 in good health and CMV-seropositive. The CDR3 runs from the conserved cysteine through the conserved F or W. D genes are given only for firm matches. A row's size may be missing; if present it is once, few, many or a size class.

D,length,size,V,J,CDR3,DNA
-,15,-,TRBV6-5,TRBJ2-2,CASSWALGNTGELFF,TGTGCCAGCAGTTGGGCCTTAGGGAACACCGGGGAGCTGTTTTTT
TRBD1,13,-,TRBV5-5,TRBJ2-2,CASSNQGAGELFF,TGTGCCAGCAGCAATCAGGGGGCCGGGGAGCTGTTTTTT
-,16,-,TRBV5-4,TRBJ2-1,CASSILGANLYNEQFF,TGTGCCAGCAGCATTCTAGGGGCTAACCTCTACAATGAGCAGTTCTTC
-,14,few,TRBV7-2,TRBJ2-7,CASSWAPLSYEQYF,TGTGCCAGCAGCTGGGCTCCTCTCTCCTACGAGCAGTACTTC
TRBD1,16,-,TRBV7-9,TRBJ1-5,CASSPGQGTFNQPQHF,TGTGCCAGCAGCCCGGGACAGGGCACGTTTAATCAGCCCCAGCATTTT
TRBD1,15,-,TRBV5-1,TRBJ1-2,CASSSGQGFNYGYTF,TGCGCCAGCAGCTCGGGACAGGGGTTTAACTATGGCTACACCTTC
TRBD2,17,few,TRBV9,TRBJ2-1,CASSVLDSGGHYNEQFF,TGTGCCAGCAGCGTTCTCGATAGCGGGGGCCACTACAATGAGCAGTTCTTC
-,13,-,TRBV7-6,TRBJ1-2,CASSRGQPYGYTF,TGTGCCAGCAGCCGCGGACAGCCCTATGGCTACACCTTC
TRBD2,16,-,TRBV5-1,TRBJ2-2,CASSLEGGSNTGELFF,TGCGCCAGCAGCTTGGAGGGAGGGTCAAACACCGGGGAGCTGTTTTTT
-,16,-,TRBV9,TRBJ2-7,CASSVDGGDMIYEQYF,TGTGCCAGCAGCGTAGACGGAGGGGATATGATCTACGAGCAGTACTTC